This is a list of T cell receptor beta chains from one sample in a study of graft-versus-host responses after intestinal transplantation. Assay: immunoSEQ multiplex PCR; the TCRdb copy retains only in-frame clones and omits some. The sample lists some 25,000 clones, around 94% seen once, with under 0.95% in the top ten. Here the sequenced sample was PBMCs, taken 30 days after intestinal transplant. These receptors came from a human patient who received an intestinal transplant, so some T cells may come from the graft donor. Each CDR3 is given without its conserved first and last residue. Clone size, where shown, is once, few, many, or a class for clones that have expanded.

J gene,clone size,V gene,CDR3 protein
TRBJ1-4,-,TRBV20-1,SARDNEKLF
TRBJ1-2,-,TRBV6-1,ASNGQGDLYGYT
TRBJ2-2,-,TRBV19,ASSIRRGSTGELF
TRBJ1-1,few,TRBV19,ASREYPNTEAF
TRBJ2-7,once,TRBV11-2,ASRRLAGPGHYEQY
TRBJ1-1,-,TRBV18,ASSLDKGPTEAF
TRBJ2-1,-,TRBV5-1,ASSRTGDEQF
TRBJ1-2,once,TRBV7-2,ASSRHIIAGRGYGYT
TRBJ1-1,-,TRBV5-6,ASSLGGVNTEAF
-,once,TRBV27,ASSQLAGSSYEQY
TRBJ2-7,-,TRBV6-5,ASRATSGGSYEQY
TRBJ1-4,once,TRBV5-1,ASRYGQGTLPEEKLF
TRBJ1-1,once,TRBV5-6,ASSIAGRNTEAF
TRBJ1-2,-,TRBV5-6,ASSLEGQTYGYT
TRBJ2-7,-,TRBV28,ASSPNGRRYEQY
TRBJ2-5,-,TRBV29-1,SVDRGQETQY
TRBJ1-3,-,TRBV6-5,ASSYSREMVGNTIY
TRBJ1-1,once,TRBV18,ASSPGDTEAF
TRBJ2-3,-,TRBV6-4,ASSEAGAADTQY
TRBJ1-2,-,TRBV5-1,ASSLAISGYGYT
TRBJ2-1,-,TRBV11-2,ASSLGPLAGEQF
TRBJ2-7,-,TRBV7-2,ASSLAGTVTYEQY
TRBJ1-6,-,TRBV25-1,ASSEWVQGGSPLH
TRBJ1-1,-,TRBV7-9,ASSWPGNTEAF
TRBJ2-7,-,TRBV5-4,ASSPGLAHNEQY